The rows below give T cell receptor beta chains drawn from one sample of a study of T-cell memory formation after mild COVID-19. TCRdb recomputed calls from the 5' RACE reads with MiXCR, one row per CDR3 protein. The top ten hold approximately 2.8% of the sample, which has fewer than 250,000 distinct CDR3 sequences, about 10% seen once. Sequencing input: PBMCs or a T cell subset sorted from them (not recorded which). The receptor source for this set is a man aged 18 to 35 who had mild COVID-19 (a few samples of this study predate the infection). Cell type and time point are not known. Both conserved end residues are trimmed from each CDR3. The D gene is left open where the match is weak.

TRBD1,TRBV6-1,TRBJ1-2,ASRTGVAYGYT
-,TRBV19,TRBJ1-2,ASAWDEPKKHGYT
-,TRBV18,TRBJ1-5,ASSPQQDNQPQH
TRBD1,TRBV10-3,TRBJ2-7,AINGQGSSYEQY
-,TRBV5-6,TRBJ2-3,ASSFRFTTDTQY
-,TRBV6-2/TRBV6-3,TRBJ2-3,ASSYSVAASTDTQY
-,TRBV19,TRBJ2-4,ASWDGKNIQY
-,TRBV24-1,TRBJ1-1,ATSDASEVLF
TRBD1,TRBV5-1,TRBJ2-2,ASRIPGQGTTNTGELF
TRBD1,TRBV12-5,TRBJ2-1,ASGFQGQGKGEQF